These 7 T cell receptor beta chains were all obtained from the same sample, sequenced in a study of T cell responses to AZD1222 COVID-19 vaccine. Data came from immunoSEQ multiplex PCR; TCRdb stores just in-frame clones and leaves some out. Of about 120,000 clones in the sample, about 90% were seen once. The source material was peripheral blood, sampled on day 0 of AZD1222 vaccination. The receptor source for this set is an adult in good health.

This rearrangement joins TRBV18 to TRBJ1-3; no clear D gene. The CDR3 covers 15 residues. Germline CDR1 KGHSH, CDR2 LQKENI. V lost 3 bases and J 4 bases, leaving 13 bases between the germline ends. The CDR3 DNA follows: TGTGCCAGCTCACCCGACCTAGATTGGGGAAACACCATATATTTT. Its protein is CASSPDLDWGNTIYF.

This rearrangement joins TRBV7-2 to TRBJ1-1; possibly TRBD1 for D (6 bases). The CDR3 has 14 residues. CDR1 is SGHTA, CDR2 FQGNSA, per germline. Trimming left V 1 base short and J 5 bases short, with 11 bases between. CDR3 nucleotides: TGTGCCAGCAGCTTAGGGGGGCTAGGAACTGAAGCTTTCTTT. It translates to CASSLGGLGTEAFF. Using reference TRBV7-2 and TRBJ1-1 for the parts outside the CDR3, the full variable domain is GAGVSQSPSNKVTEKGKDVELRCDPISGHTALYWYRQSLGQGLEFLIYFQGNSAPDKSGLPSDRFSAERTGGSVSTLTIQRTQQEDSAVYLCASSLGGLGTEAFFGQGTRLTVV.

The chain joins TRBV28 to TRBJ2-1; D gene unclear. CDR1 is MDHEN and CDR2 is SYDVKM in the germline V gene. This CDR3 is built from 13 residues. The V end lost 5 bases, the J end lost 3 bases, and 8 bases lay between the germline ends. The DNA for the CDR3 is TGTGCCAGCAGTCGGCCCAGCTACAATGAGCAGTTCTTC. This encodes CASSRPSYNEQFF.

The rearrangement links TRBV27 to TRBJ1-1, with D possibly matching TRBD1 (6 bases). Trimming cost V 2 bases and J 0 bases, with 10 bases left between them. From germline, CDR1 is MNHEY and CDR2 SMNVEV (reference sequence). The CDR3 consists of 15 residues. The CDR3 is CASSLVGGMNTEAFF. CDR3 sequence (DNA): TGTGCCAGCAGTTTAGTAGGGGGAATGAACACTGAAGCTTTCTTT.

The V call is TRBV19, the J call TRBJ2-7; 10 bases are a match to TRBD1. Trimming cost V 4 bases and J 3 bases; bases outside gene matches: 9. The germline V gene encodes CDR1 LNHDA and CDR2 SQIVND (reference sequence). There are 16 residues in the CDR3. The CDR3, as DNA: TGTGCCAGTAGTACCCCTGACAGGGGGCCTATCTACGAGCAGTACTTC. This translates into CASSTPDRGPIYEQYF.

V usage is TRBV3-1 (or the pseudogene TRBV3-2) and J usage is TRBJ2-5, with 12 bases identical to TRBD2. This CDR3 spans 15 amino acids. Trimming removed 2 bases from V and 4 bases from J; junction bases left unmatched: 2. Germline CDR1 and CDR2: LGHDT and YNNKEL (reference sequence). This chain's CDR3 is CASSQLAGGRETQYF. DNA for the CDR3: TGTGCCAGCAGCCAACTAGCGGGGGGGAGAGAGACCCAGTACTTC.

The chain joins TRBV28 to TRBJ1-1; D is undetermined. Between the trimmed V and J ends, which lost 6 bases and 11 bases, there was a span of 13 bases. CDR3 length: 11 residues. Germline CDR1 reads MDHEN; CDR2 reads SYDVKM. Here the CDR3 DNA reads TGTGCCAGCAGCGTTTTGGGTAATGCTTTCTTT. Encoded protein: CASSVLGNAFF.